This T cell receptor beta chain stems from a study of T cell changes during pregnancy in multiple sclerosis (dated by TCRdb to about 2019). Regarding the study in general: The study examined how the T cell repertoire changed over the course of pregnancy in women with multiple sclerosis.

In its sample, this clone was seen once. No antigen is known for it. One base away there is no much larger clone; base qualities are not given. Other nucleotide sequences from this sample produce the same CDR3. Library method: the immunoSEQ multiplex PCR assay. TCRdb took over this immuneACCESS table, retaining in-frame rearrangements with V and J assigned. Such tables are incomplete; in checked studies, under half of the missing clones stem from an unresolved V gene, and the remainder is unexplained. For this sample the table gives tens of thousands of clones, of which around 94% were detected only once. 1.3% of the sample belongs to the ten largest clones. The CDR3, from cysteine to phenylalanine, totals 13 residues. The CDR3 DNA has 39 bases and is translated from base 1. Trimming takes 5 bases off V and 3 bases off J; junction bases not matched to a gene: 4. The germline V gene (reference sequence) supplies CDR1 MNHEY and CDR2 SMNVEV.

The sample comprised peripheral blood. This clonotype originated in a female donor with multiple sclerosis, enrolled in a pregnancy study. The rearranged chain carries TRBV27 and TRBJ2-7; 7 bases in between match TRBD1. The CDR3 loop reads CASSPGTVYEQYF. The bases are TGTGCCAGCAGTCCGGGGACAGTCTACGAGCAGTACTTC.